These 30 T cell receptor beta chains were sequenced from one sample in a study of lymphopenia after photon versus proton radiotherapy (dated by TCRdb to the late 2010s). Libraries were made using the immunoSEQ multiplex PCR assay. This is the immuneACCESS table as TCRdb keeps it, with only in-frame sequences that have V and J called. A part of the clones is gone; compared with another copy, unresolved V genes explain less than half, and the rest is unexplained. The sample table contains about 26,000 clones; only one count was recorded for about 85% of them. Roughly 5.5% of the sample comes from the top ten. The sample in question was peripheral blood, obtained from a patient treated with photon-based radiotherapy. The receptor set was obtained from a man aged 30-40 years with gastric cancer.

The genes are TRBV7-3 and TRBJ2-7; possibly TRBD1 or TRBD2 for D (5 bases each). The V gene's germline CDR1 is SGHTA and CDR2 FQGTGA. The V and J ends lost 2 bases and 3 bases respectively, with 11 bases between them. There are 14 residues in the CDR3. CDR3 sequence: CASSLGTEFYEQYF. CDR3 in DNA: TGTGCCAGCAGCTTAGGGACCGAGTTCTACGAGCAGTACTTC.

The rearrangement links TRBV29-1 to TRBJ1-5; the D gene is possibly TRBD1 (5 bases). With 6 bases removed from V and 4 bases from J, the gap between germline ends came to 25 bases. The CDR3 contains 17 residues. From germline, CDR1 is SQVTM and CDR2 ANQGSEA. DNA for the CDR3: TGCAGCGTCCTTACAGGTACCCCAACAACACGTAATCAGCCCCAGCATTTT. Translated: CSVLTGTPTTRNQPQHF.

This CDR3 is CASSFDQGSTYNEQFF. The CDR3 coding sequence is TGTGCCAGCTCATTCGACCAGGGCAGCACCTACAATGAGCAGTTCTTC. This chain joins TRBV18 and TRBJ2-1; the D gene is possibly TRBD1 (5 bases). Trimming removed 5 bases from V and 2 bases from J, with 16 bases in between. From germline, CDR1 is KGHSH and CDR2 LQKENI. This CDR3 has 16 residues.

This clone was recorded only once. J is TRBJ1-2 and V is TRBV28; D is undetermined. Trimming left V 10 bases short and J 4 bases short, with 13 bases between. CDR3 size: 12 residues. Germline V CDR1 and CDR2: MDHEN, SYDVKM. The CDR3 protein is CATLLRSYGYTF. CDR3 nucleotides: TGTGCCACCCTCCTCAGGAGCTATGGCTACACCTTC.

This clone was seen only once. The CDR3: CSGSRDRGHEQFF. In nucleotides, the CDR3 is TGCAGCGGGAGCCGGGACAGGGGACATGAGCAGTTCTTC. The genes are TRBV29-1 and TRBJ2-1, with 10 bases identical to TRBD1. V lost 7 bases, J lost 8 bases, and 8 bases stayed unmatched. The CDR3 covers 13 residues. CDR1 and CDR2 from the germline V gene are SQVTM and ANQGSEA.

V is TRBV7-2 and J is TRBJ1-1; D might be TRBD1 (6 bases). Trimming removed 6 bases at V and 10 bases at J, with 21 bases between. CDR3 size: 14 residues. Germline CDR1 reads SGHTA; CDR2 reads FQGNSA. DNA of the CDR3: TGTGCCAGCAGGAGCCCGATACAGGGTAGAGGAGCTTTCTTT. Translating gives CASRSPIQGRGAFF.

This clone was seen only once. This chain uses TRBV7-7 with TRBJ2-5; no clear D. Germline-derived CDR1 and CDR2 are SSHAT and FNYEAQ (reference sequence). Trimming took off 4 bases at V and 0 bases at J, with 9 bases between the two ends. This CDR3 is 14 amino acids long. CDR3 region: CASSSEMYQETQYF. In DNA, the CDR3 is TGTGCCAGCAGCTCTGAGATGTACCAAGAGACCCAGTACTTC.

V is TRBV9 and J is TRBJ2-1; 9 bases are a match to TRBD2. The V gene's germline CDR1 is SGDLS and CDR2 YYNGEE. The V and J ends lost 3 bases and 4 bases, in that order; junction bases with no gene match: 5. This CDR3 has 15 residues. The CDR3 DNA reads TGTGCCAGCAGCGAGTCTAGCGGGGTGTACAATGAGCAGTTCTTC. Its protein product is CASSESSGVYNEQFF.

The genes are TRBV4-1 and TRBJ2-1; D might be TRBD2 (5 bases). V shed 8 bases and J shed 1 base, with 12 bases lying between them. CDR3 length: 14 amino acids. The germline CDR1 and CDR2 sequences are MGHRA and YSYEKL. This CDR3 reads CASGERVSYNEQFF. The CDR3 region has the DNA TGCGCCAGCGGGGAGAGGGTGTCCTACAATGAGCAGTTCTTC.

Relative to its sample, this clone is medium-sized. The V and J genes are TRBV11-3 and TRBJ2-1; the D is unclear. Germline V CDR1 and CDR2: SGHNT, YENEEA. The V gene lost 1 base and the J gene lost 5 bases, with 9 bases spanning the gap. The CDR3 is 14 residues long. The DNA of the CDR3 is TGTGCCAGCAGCTTAGTCGGCCAGAACAATGAGCAGTTCTTC. It is translated as CASSLVGQNNEQFF.

This chain links TRBV27 with TRBJ1-1, with D possibly matching TRBD1 (5 bases). The CDR3 is 15 residues long. Per the germline V gene, CDR1 is MNHEY and CDR2 is SMNVEV (reference sequence). V gave up 1 base and J gave up 0 bases, with 9 bases separating them. CDR3 DNA: TGTGCCAGCAGTTTATTTGCAGGGTTGAACACTGAAGCTTTCTTT. It specifies CASSLFAGLNTEAFF.

The gene calls are TRBV4-2 and TRBJ2-2; D is undetermined. CDR1 is LGHNA, CDR2 YNFKEQ, per germline. Trimming left V 3 bases short and J 3 bases short, with 8 bases between. This CDR3 has 14 amino acids. This CDR3 is CASSQEQHTGELFF. CDR3 nucleotide sequence: TGTGCCAGCAGCCAGGAACAGCACACCGGGGAGCTGTTTTTT.

As regards this clone: The missing conserved phenylalanine or tryptophan at the end of this CDR3 makes a read error likely. The rearrangement links TRBV7-6 to TRBJ1-2; maybe TRBD1 (5 bases). Germline V lookup: CDR1 SGHVS, CDR2 FNYEAQ. V dropped 5 bases and J dropped 0 bases, with 13 bases sitting between them. The CDR3 is 15 residues long. The CDR3 loop reads CASSPDRDANYGYTL. In DNA form, the CDR3 reads TGTGCCAGCAGCCCCGACAGAGATGCTAACTATGGCTACACCCTC.

This sequence joins TRBV10-1 and TRBJ1-2; 8 bases are a match to TRBD1. Germline lookup yields CDR1 WNHNN and CDR2 SYGVQD (reference sequence). J gave up 2 bases and V 5 bases, and 1 base lay outside the gene matches. The CDR3 sequence is 13 residues long. CDR3 sequence reads: CASSRTGNYGYTF. Written as DNA, the CDR3 is TGCGCCAGCAGTCGGACAGGGAACTATGGCTACACCTTC.

The chain joins TRBV7-2 to TRBJ2-5; D remains ambiguous. V was trimmed by 3 bases and J by 2 bases, leaving 7 bases between them. CDR3 length: 13 residues. From germline, CDR1 is SGHTA and CDR2 FQGNSA. This CDR3 is CASSFNSQETQYF. The DNA for the CDR3 is TGTGCCAGCAGCTTCAACAGTCAAGAGACCCAGTACTTC.

The V and J genes are TRBV5-1 and TRBJ2-2; perhaps D is TRBD1 or TRBD2 (6 bases each). The V gene's germline CDR1 is SGHRS and CDR2 YFSETQ. Trimming left V 3 bases short and J 4 bases short, with 16 bases between. The CDR3 sequence is 16 residues long. CDR3 DNA: TGCGCCAGCAGCTGGACAGTGACCGGGGGCACCGGGGAGCTGTTTTTT. Translating it yields CASSWTVTGGTGELFF.

The V and J genes are TRBV7-2 and TRBJ2-7, with D maybe TRBD2 (6 bases). V was shortened by 5 bases and J by 3 bases, with 17 bases between the two germline ends. Germline values: CDR1 SGHTA, CDR2 FQGNSA. The CDR3 has 15 amino acids. The CDR3 DNA sequence: TGTGCCAGCAGCACTGCTAGCGCCGGATTCTACGAGCAGTACTTC. Its translation is CASSTASAGFYEQYF.

This rearrangement joins TRBV19 to TRBJ1-5, with 11 positions matching TRBD1. Germline V lookup: CDR1 LNHDA, CDR2 SQIVND (reference sequence). This CDR3 spans 18 amino acids. The junction had 13 bases not matched to a gene; V was cut back by 2 bases and J by 7 bases. CDR3 nucleotide sequence: TGTGCCAGTAGTATATCACCAAAGGGACAGGGGGTAGGGCAGCCCCAGCATTTT. Protein: CASSISPKGQGVGQPQHF.

The chain recombines TRBV5-1 with TRBJ2-1; TRBD2 matches at 7 bases. With V trimmed by 2 bases and J by 1 base, 3 bases remained unmatched. Germline V CDR1 and CDR2: SGHRS, YFSETQ. This CDR3 has 15 residues. The chain's CDR3 is CASSLGLDSYNEQFF. The CDR3 bases are TGCGCCAGCAGCTTAGGACTAGATTCCTACAATGAGCAGTTCTTC.

This clone occurred once. The CDR3 is CASSRGQGNTIYF. For the CDR3, the DNA is TGTGCCAGCTCACGCGGACAGGGAAACACCATATATTTT. This chain uses TRBV18 with TRBJ1-3; TRBD1 might be the D (6 bases). Trimming stripped 4 bases from V and 4 bases from J, with 8 bases between. The germline gives CDR1 KGHSH, CDR2 LQKENI. This CDR3 region has 13 residues.

This clone was recorded only once. The chain is built from TRBV9 and TRBJ1-2, with TRBD1 matching over 7 bases. Trimming cost V 0 bases and J 4 bases; bases outside gene matches: 6. Germline lookup yields CDR1 SGDLS and CDR2 YYNGEE. This CDR3 has 15 amino acids. CDR3 protein: CASSVGGGGAYGYTF. Written as DNA, the CDR3 is TGTGCCAGCAGCGTAGGTGGAGGGGGCGCCTATGGCTACACCTTC.

V and J are TRBV29-1 and TRBJ1-2; 7 positions agree with TRBD1. CDR3 length: 13 amino acids. Germline CDR1 is SQVTM and CDR2 is ANQGSEA. Trimming cost V 6 bases and J 0 bases; bases outside gene matches: 4. Written as DNA, the CDR3 is TGCAGCGTCTCGACAGGGTCTAACTATGGCTACACCTTC. This codes for CSVSTGSNYGYTF.

The chain couples TRBV25-1 to TRBJ2-5; TRBD2 is a possible D gene (6 bases). Germline CDR1 and CDR2: MGHDK and SYGVNS. The CDR3 totals 15 residues. Trimming stripped 1 base from V and 5 bases from J, with 14 bases between. In DNA, the CDR3 is TGTGCCAGCAGTGAATTCTGGCCCCGGGGGGAGACCCAGTACTTC. Translating gives CASSEFWPRGETQYF.

The chain recombines TRBV11-3 with TRBJ2-1; 8 bases are a match to TRBD2. This CDR3 has 15 amino acids. From germline, CDR1 is SGHNT and CDR2 YENEEA. With V trimmed by 2 bases and J by 0 bases, 0 bases remained unmatched. CDR3 sequence: CASSLSGSSYNEQFF. Written as DNA, the CDR3 is TGTGCCAGCAGCTTAAGCGGGAGCTCCTACAATGAGCAGTTCTTC.

The rearrangement links TRBV18 to TRBJ2-2; D may be TRBD1 (6 bases). The length of the CDR3 is 15 residues. The germline CDR1 and CDR2 sequences are KGHSH and LQKENI. Trimming cost V 4 bases and J 0 bases, with 9 bases left between them. As DNA, the CDR3 is TGTGCCAGCTCACGGACAGCTTCGAACACCGGGGAGCTGTTTTTT. Its translation is CASSRTASNTGELFF.

The V gene is TRBV11-2, the J gene TRBJ2-2; TRBD2 matches 7 bases. Unmatched junction bases numbered 13, after V lost 5 bases and J lost 1 base. This CDR3 has 18 residues. In germline, CDR1 is SGHAT, CDR2 FQNNGV. The CDR3 loop reads CASSPKVAGVENTGELFF. The CDR3 nucleotides are TGTGCCAGCAGCCCTAAAGTGGCGGGAGTTGAGAACACCGGGGAGCTGTTTTTT.

V is TRBV19 and J is TRBJ2-3, with 7 bases lining up with TRBD2. CDR3 length: 14 residues. V trimming: 5 bases; J trimming: 10 bases; junction bases outside the gene matches: 12. From germline, CDR1 is LNHDA and CDR2 SQIVND (reference sequence). In nucleotides, the CDR3 is TGTGCCAGTAGTGCGGCGGGAGAGGTGCTTGCGCAGTATTTT. As protein: CASSAAGEVLAQYF.

The chain joins TRBV19 to TRBJ2-2, with D possibly TRBD2 on 6 matching bases. This CDR3 contains 18 residues. The germline gives CDR1 LNHDA, CDR2 SQIVND (reference sequence). Trimming removed 5 bases at V and 0 bases at J, with 19 bases between. This CDR3 reads CASSLLGGMEANTGELFF. The CDR3 DNA is TGTGCCAGTAGTTTACTGGGAGGAATGGAAGCGAACACCGGGGAGCTGTTTTTT.

The chain carries TRBV9 and TRBJ1-2; 7 positions agree with TRBD1. V lost 3 bases, J lost 2 bases, and 4 bases stayed unmatched. The length of the CDR3 is 14 residues. Per germline, CDR1 SGDLS and CDR2 YYNGEE. Written as DNA, the CDR3 is TGTGCCAGCAGCGATGGGACAGAGAACTATGGCTACACCTTC. Its protein product is CASSDGTENYGYTF. Full variable domain (missing parts from reference TRBV9 and TRBJ1-2): DSGVTQTPKHLITATGQRVTLRCSPRSGDLSVYWYQQSLDQGLQFLIQYYNGEERAKGNILERFSAQQFPDLHSELNLSSLELGDSALYFCASSDGTENYGYTFGSGTRLTVV.

The V call is TRBV4-3, the J call TRBJ2-7; 9 bases agree with TRBD1. Germline V gene sequence: CDR1 LGHNA, CDR2 YSLEER. The CDR3 is 14 residues long. V shed 3 bases and J 3 bases; nucleotides not matched to a gene: 3. The CDR3 reads CASSQRQGGYEQYF. DNA for the CDR3: TGCGCCAGCAGCCAGAGACAGGGGGGCTACGAGCAGTACTTC.